The rows below give T cell receptor beta chains drawn from one sample of a study of blood T cell repertoires in COVID-19. Data came from immunoSEQ multiplex PCR; TCRdb stores just in-frame clones and leaves some out. The sample lists about 26,000 clones; about 85% were seen once. Sequencing was done on a sample of peripheral blood. The receptors come from a man aged 45 to 65 with active or convalescent COVID-19. Both conserved end residues are part of each CDR3.

>TRBV11-2|TRBJ2-5
CASSLLSSGETQYF
>TRBV9|TRBJ2-3
CASSPRVSTDTQYF
>TRBV2|TRBJ2-3
CASSIANTDTQYF
>TRBV4-2|TRBJ1-2
CASSGTGGDYGYTF
>TRBV14|TRBJ1-4
CASSRPGGRNEKLFF
>TRBV7-9|TRBJ2-2
CASSSRGAHTGELFF
>TRBV30|TRBJ1-1
CAWRGATEAFF
>TRBV4-1|TRBJ1-2
CASSQDHNYNYGYTF
>TRBV2|TRBJ1-5
CASSGTGPQPQHF
>TRBV7-2|TRBJ2-5
CASSFGVETQYF
>TRBV7-9|TRBJ1-1
CASSLRFRTEAFF
>TRBV24-1|TRBJ1-1
CATAQGANTEAFF
>TRBV6-5|TRBJ2-7
CASRGRNSHEQYF
>TRBV9|TRBJ2-7
CASSGSGGGNEQYF
>TRBV6-4|TRBJ1-5
CASRKKRGWNQPQHF
>TRBV7-9|TRBJ2-1
CASSPPASSYNEQFF
>TRBV4-1|TRBJ2-1
CASSQGRGLGSYNEQFF
>TRBV2|TRBJ1-5
CASSAAGNRENQHF
>TRBV28|TRBJ1-4
CASHQAPREKLFF
>TRBV5-4|TRBJ2-7
CASSLPGYEQYF
>TRBV5-1|TRBJ1-4
CASSLYGDMEKLFF
>TRBV7-9|TRBJ1-3
CASSSPRSGDF
>TRBV13|TRBJ1-2
CASSAGGGYTF
>TRBV20-1|TRBJ1-4
CSARQNEKLFF
>TRBV9|TRBJ2-3
CPTSVDLTGGADTQYF
>TRBV5-1|TRBJ2-2
CASSLGRERELFF
>TRBV4-1|TRBJ2-7
CASSQAVASYEQYF
>TRBV7-9|TRBJ1-4
CASSFEGTGDEKLFF
>TRBV5-1|TRBJ2-1
CASSRLAGGGNEQFF
>TRBV9|TRBJ2-3
CASSVGEVSTDTQYF
>TRBV5-4|TRBJ2-3
CASSSGQSTDTQYF
>TRBV28|TRBJ2-5
CASSTGLAGLQETQYF
>TRBV2|TRBJ2-7
CASTDPEQYEQYF
>TRBV28|TRBJ2-7
CASGRVVPYEQYF
>TRBV11-2|TRBJ2-5
CASSKEGETQYF
>TRBV24-1|TRBJ2-7
CATENYTYEQYF
>TRBV15|TRBJ1-4
CATSRDPGQVFNEKLFF
>TRBV7-2|TRBJ1-1
CASSLYQGWNTEAFF
>TRBV19|TRBJ2-7
CASSFLSAGYEQYF
>TRBV6-6|TRBJ2-2
CASSYSSSPGELFF
>TRBV30|TRBJ1-1
CAWIQGNTEAFF
>TRBV19|TRBJ1-2
CASSSNYGYTF
>TRBV28|TRBJ2-7
CASSLGARGYEQYF
>TRBV11-3|TRBJ2-1
CASSLDRDSAGGHYNEQFF
>TRBV20-1|TRBJ2-7
CSVRTGYEQYF
>TRBV5-1|TRBJ2-6
CASSWDRGQSGANVLTF
>TRBV12-3/TRBV12-4|TRBJ2-1
CASNSGIGSEQFF
>TRBV27|TRBJ2-5
CASAQMVQETQYF
>TRBV10-3|TRBJ2-5
CAISDPSRGQETQYF
>TRBV28|TRBJ1-5
CASRRFYSNQPQHF
>TRBV20-1|TRBJ1-1
CSAWGQPEAFF
>TRBV11-2|TRBJ1-1
CASSKQGVEAFF
>TRBV4-2|TRBJ1-3
CASSQDRTGGYYSGNTIYF
>TRBV2|TRBJ1-4
CASSDFRDRVGDDEKLFF